This T cell receptor beta chain was documented in a study of cytomegalovirus exposure and HLA in healthy donors. Regarding this clone: The antigen is undetermined.

This CDR3 comprises 13 residues. The ends lost 4 bases at V and 4 bases at J; junction bases unmatched: 4. Germline CDR1 is SGDLS and CDR2 is YYNGEE. The study, taken as a whole, reports: For most TCR beta V segments, an earlier analysis put the productive rate at about 90% or about 30% of the time. Rates of TCR association differed by HLA locus in a later analysis, with DRB1 highest and HLA-C lowest.

The PCR was carried out with 60 Vbeta primers and 13 Jbeta primers. Produced via immunoSEQ multiplex PCR; TCRdb's table is partial and in-frame only. The sample lists more than 100,000 clones, about three quarters occurring once. The sequenced sample consisted of PBMCs. V gene TRBV9 combines with J gene TRBJ2-5; 7 bases are a match to TRBD1. The sequence was collected from a woman aged 30 to 39 in good health and CMV-seropositive. In DNA, the CDR3 is TGTGCCAGCAGCCCCCACAGGGGAGAGACCCAGTACTTC. It is translated as CASSPHRGETQYF.